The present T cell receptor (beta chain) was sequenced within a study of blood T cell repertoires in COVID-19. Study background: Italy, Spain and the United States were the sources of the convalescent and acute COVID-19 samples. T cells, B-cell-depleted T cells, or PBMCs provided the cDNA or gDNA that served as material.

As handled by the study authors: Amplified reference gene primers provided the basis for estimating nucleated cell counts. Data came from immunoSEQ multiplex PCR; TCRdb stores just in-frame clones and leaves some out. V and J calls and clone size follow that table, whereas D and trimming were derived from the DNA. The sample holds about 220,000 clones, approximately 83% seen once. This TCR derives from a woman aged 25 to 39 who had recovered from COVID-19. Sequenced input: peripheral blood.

CDR3: CASRTLTERSRDEQYF. The DNA of the CDR3 is TGTGCCAGTAGAACCCTGACGGAGCGCTCCCGGGACGAGCAGTACTTC. The rearrangement uses TRBV19 and TRBJ2-7, with D uncertain. Germline-derived CDR1 and CDR2 are LNHDA and SQIVND (reference sequence). Trimming took off 6 bases at V and 5 bases at J, with 23 bases between the two ends. The CDR3 has 16 residues.